This T cell receptor beta chain was retrieved from a study of PD-1 blockade in classical Hodgkin lymphoma (TCRdb year 2020). About the full investigation: Nivolumab dosing was 3 mg/kg intravenously every 2 weeks, continuing until either disease progression or unacceptable toxicity. The study used TCR beta sequencing and CyTOF to define a peripheral blood immune signature of response to PD-1 blockade in classical Hodgkin lymphoma.

Points the paper makes about the study in general: The study was restricted to a single clinical trial cohort, and the causes of repertoire differences, possibly disease activity or prior therapy, were left undefined. Baseline diversity similar to that of newly diagnosed patients was observed in trial patients achieving complete response, whereas significantly lower diversity was observed in partial responders and progressors. Baseline TCR diversity was reported to be lower in newly diagnosed patients than in healthy donors, and even lower in relapsed/refractory patients. Diversity was lower in patients who began nivolumab less than 1 year after ASCT, so these patients were left out of later analyses to avoid confounding by immune reconstitution. By C4D1, a significant rise was seen in CD4+ TCR diversity but not in CD8+ TCR diversity (p=0.0027 vs p=0.16), and the rise was most apparent among complete responders (p=0.02).

The germline V gene gives CDR1 as SGHTA and CDR2 as FQGNSA. V lost 0 bases and J lost 2 bases, and the count of bases not matched to a germline gene is 13. Counted from cysteine to phenylalanine, this CDR3 has 18 amino acids. The CDR3 DNA has 54 bases and is translated from base 1. The Qiagen DNeasy kit was used to extract genomic DNA from unsorted PBMCs and from the negatively selected CD4+ and CD8+ fractions. Using primers that anneal to V and J segments, immunoSEQ multiplex PCR amplified the TCR beta CDR3 regions. A synthetic immune receptor repertoire was used to minimize amplification bias, and remaining bias was computationally removed after sequencing. The study's own analysis went as follows. Repertoire diversity was quantified as the Shannon entropy index using custom Python scripts. Unsorted, CD4+ and CD8+ repertoires were analyzed separately, except for combined analyses in which CD4+ and CD8+ sequences were merged in silico. A clone counted as expanded when the clone's frequency after treatment rose at least 2-fold relative to C1D1, and clones undetected at baseline were given a pseudocount of 0.5. Clones with 0 or 1 copy at C1D1 were classified as singleton clones, and clones with 2 or more copies were classified as non-singleton clones. Clones expanded in unsorted samples were annotated as CD4+, CD8+ or unknown by matching protein sequences in sorted samples from the same patient. Diversity changes from C1D1 to C4D1 were tested in paired samples using Wilcoxon tests. TCRdb took over this immuneACCESS table, retaining in-frame rearrangements with V and J assigned. Such tables are incomplete; in checked studies, under half of the missing clones stem from an unresolved V gene, and the remainder is unexplained. Clonal size and the V and J genes are those of that table, whereas D and trimming came from the DNA. The sample contains more than 40,000 clones, roughly 80% of them found a single time. The ten largest clones represent about 20% of the sample.

This clone showed up just once. Its antigen has not been determined. Qualities for individual bases were not recorded, and no much larger clone is one base off. The time point tag for this specimen amounts to: cycle 1 day 1 (C1D1), immediately before nivolumab initiation. Every trial patient had relapsed after autologous stem cell transplantation, and cohorts A, B and C differed in prior brentuximab vedotin exposure. The trial cohort comprised 56 patients with relapsed/refractory classical Hodgkin lymphoma whose best overall responses were complete response, partial response or progressive disease. In the multi-cohort phase II CheckMate 205 trial, trial patients received single-agent nivolumab. An independent review committee assessed best overall response using the 2007 International Working Group response criteria. Trial PBMCs were obtained immediately prior to nivolumab initiation (C1D1) and on therapy at cycle 2 day 1 and cycle 4 day 1. Peripheral blood was collected in 8 mL Vacutainer Cell Preparation Tubes, from which PBMCs were isolated by centrifugation and then cryopreserved.

The sample here was peripheral blood mononuclear cells (PBMCs), taken at baseline. The source is a human donor with classical Hodgkin lymphoma. In this chain, TRBV7-2 is recombined with TRBJ2-7; 7 of the junction bases match TRBD2. The CDR3 region reads CASSLAPTSDSMAYEQYF. The base sequence is TGTGCCAGCAGCTTAGCCCCCACTAGCGACTCGATGGCCTACGAGCAGTACTTC.